The 7 T cell receptor beta chains below come from one sample, sequenced in a study of blood T cells in healthy people across ages. Sample-barcoded 5' priming and a J-beta primer mix drove a second PCR of about 6 to 12 cycles. MiXCR was run by TCRdb on the 5' RACE reads, yielding one entry per CDR3 protein. Of around 780,000 distinct CDR3 sequences listed, 20% to 30% were seen once; the top ten hold around 3%. These same records also appear under a second study, on T cells of mothers and their children.

The specimen sequenced was blood. Source of these receptors: a boy aged 10-17 years in good health.

This clonotype showed up just a few times. V usage is TRBV12-3 or TRBV12-4 and J usage is TRBJ2-1; D gene uncertain. V lost 5 bases to trimming and J lost 14 bases, with 13 bases between them. This CDR3 has 11 amino acids. The chain's CDR3 is CASSPSGGEFF. DNA of the CDR3: TGTGCCAGCAGTCCCTCCGGTGGGGAGTTCTTC.

The chain recombines TRBV28 with TRBJ2-7, with D tentatively TRBD1 (5 bases). With 3 bases removed from V and 3 bases from J, the gap between germline ends came to 18 bases. Germline loops: CDR1 MDHEN, CDR2 SYDVKM. The CDR3 contains 16 residues. The DNA of the CDR3 is TGTGCCAGCAGTTTGGTACAGGACACGACCATCTACGAGCAGTACTTC. Translated: CASSLVQDTTIYEQYF.

This clonotype was seen repeatedly, ten times or more. The chain couples TRBV7-9 to TRBJ2-7; D uncertain. This CDR3 is 14 amino acids long. V lost 4 bases to trimming and J lost 4 bases, with 14 bases between them. The germline V gene has CDR1 SEHNR and CDR2 FQNEAQ (reference sequence). CDR3 sequence (DNA): TGTGCCAGCAGCTCCCACCGGACCGAATACGAGCAGTACTTC. Its translation: CASSSHRTEYEQYF. The whole variable domain, remainder taken from reference TRBV7-9 and TRBJ2-7, is DTGVSQNPRHKITKRGQNVTFRCDPISEHNRLYWYRQTLGQGPEFLTYFQNEAQLEKSRLLSDRFSAERPKGSFSTLEIQRTEQGDSAMYLCASSSHRTEYEQYFGPGTRLTVT.

This clonotype appeared a few times. The chain combines TRBV7-2 with TRBJ2-5; 7 bases map to TRBD1. This CDR3 is 15 amino acids long. V trimming: 4 bases; J trimming: 2 bases; junction bases outside the gene matches: 7. CDR1 and CDR2 from the germline V gene are SGHTA and FQGNSA. The CDR3 nucleotides read TGTGCCAGCAGCTCGAGCCGGGACAGACAAGAGACCCAGTACTTC. Translating it yields CASSSSRDRQETQYF.

This clonotype was picked up a small number of times. The rearrangement joins TRBV10-3 to TRBJ2-3; 8 positions agree with TRBD1. The V and J ends lost 6 bases and 4 bases, in that order; junction bases with no gene match: 0. The CDR3 is 12 amino acids. Germline-derived CDR1 and CDR2 are ENHRY and SYGVKD. CDR3 sequence: CAIRDRADTQYF. CDR3 bases: TGTGCCATCAGGGACAGGGCAGATACGCAGTATTTT.

This clonotype was recorded a few times. This chain links TRBV10-3 with TRBJ2-5, with 16 bases aligning to TRBD2. Matching the DNA end better, TRBJ2-1 makes the J call doubtful. The CDR3 totals 16 residues. Germline V CDR1 and CDR2: ENHRY, SYGVKD. The CDR3 region is CAIRGTSGGALREQFF. The CDR3 coding sequence is TGTGCCATCAGGGGGACTAGCGGGGGGGCATTGCGTGAGCAGTTCTTC.

In this sample, this clonotype turned up a few times. The V gene is TRBV12-3 or TRBV12-4, the J gene TRBJ1-5, with TRBD1 identical over 8 bases. V was clipped by 5 bases and J by 9 bases; unmatched bases: 9. This CDR3 comprises 14 residues. CDR3 loop: CASSTRQGWRPQHF. The CDR3 DNA reads TGTGCCAGCAGTACCCGACAGGGGTGGAGGCCCCAGCATTTT.